The T cell receptor (beta chain) under discussion was sequenced for a study of identical twins. This clonotype has just a few counts. TCRdb fed the 5' RACE reads into MiXCR, producing one record per CDR3 protein. The sample includes roughly 350,000 distinct CDR3 sequences, roughly an eighth of them seen just once. The data also belong to a second study, concerning yellow fever vaccine responses in identical twins.

The source material was CD8+ T cells sorted from blood. This clonotype was sampled from a young woman in good health.

The CDR3 reads CASSDRGGEAFF. The DNA for the CDR3 is TGTGCCAGCAGCGACAGGGGTGGTGAAGCTTTCTTT. This sequence joins TRBV7-9 and TRBJ1-1, with 8 bases that match TRBD1. This CDR3 spans 12 amino acids. After removal of 5 bases from V and 7 bases from J, the junction contained 3 bases not matched to a gene. Germline loops: CDR1 SEHNR, CDR2 FQNEAQ (reference sequence).